This passage covers 25 T cell receptor beta chains from one sample sequenced in a study of cytomegalovirus exposure and HLA in healthy donors. The study ran its PCR with 60 Vbeta and 13 Jbeta primers. Libraries were prepared by immunoSEQ multiplex PCR; TCRdb keeps only in-frame clonotypes and omits some of them. The sample consists of about 110,000 clones, less than 80% of them appearing once. The sample was PBMCs. The receptors come from a young man in good health and CMV-seropositive.

This clone came up a few times. This chain joins TRBV7-2 and TRBJ2-5, with D perhaps matching TRBD2 (5 bases). Germline V lookup: CDR1 SGHTA, CDR2 FQGNSA. The CDR3 contains 14 residues. V dropped 5 bases and J dropped 5 bases, with 15 bases sitting between them. CDR3 in amino acids: CASSQKRVGETQYF. The CDR3 DNA follows: TGTGCCAGCAGCCAAAAGAGGGTAGGGGAGACCCAGTACTTC.

The chain is built from TRBV4-1 and TRBJ1-2, with D perhaps TRBD1 (6 bases). Trimming took 3 bases from V and 5 from J, leaving 10 bases between them. This CDR3 is built from 13 residues. Germline V CDR1 and CDR2: MGHRA, YSYEKL. In DNA form, the CDR3 reads TGCGCCAGCAGCCAGGGGGCTGGATATGGCTACACCTTC. Translation: CASSQGAGYGYTF.

The gene calls are TRBV19 and TRBJ2-7, with 9 bases that match TRBD1. This CDR3 is built from 15 residues. Germline V lookup: CDR1 LNHDA, CDR2 SQIVND (reference sequence). Germline trimming cut 5 bases from V and 2 bases from J; bases unmatched to any gene: 7. Written as DNA, the CDR3 is TGTGCCAGTAGTCCCAGGGACAGGGCGACCTACGAGCAGTACTTC. This codes for CASSPRDRATYEQYF.

The chain links TRBV19 to TRBJ1-5; possible D gene TRBD1, 6 bases. CDR3 length: 16 amino acids. Germline assignment: CDR1 LNHDA and CDR2 SQIVND (reference sequence). Trimming removed 5 bases at V and 4 bases at J, with 18 bases between. The CDR3 region has the DNA TGTGCCAGTAGTCCGATACCGGACAGTTCGAATCAGCCCCAGCATTTT. Amino acids: CASSPIPDSSNQPQHF.

This CDR3 reads CASRKQGGGTEAFF. For the CDR3, the DNA is TGTGCCAGCAGGAAACAGGGGGGAGGGACTGAAGCTTTCTTT. The chain uses TRBV7-2 and TRBJ1-1; 8 bases are a match to TRBD1. CDR1 SGHTA and CDR2 FQGNSA come from the germline V gene. CDR3 length equals 14 residues. V dropped 6 bases and J dropped 5; count of bases not matched to a gene: 8.

V and J are TRBV2 and TRBJ1-6; 9 positions agree with TRBD1. This CDR3 region has 15 residues. Germline V CDR1 and CDR2: SNHLY, FYNNEI. J gave up 8 bases and V 2 bases, and 4 bases lay outside the gene matches. CDR3 protein: CASSETGGRYSPLHF. The CDR3 nucleotides read TGTGCCAGCAGTGAAACAGGGGGCAGGTATTCACCCCTCCACTTT.

This chain joins TRBV11-2 and TRBJ2-2, with D possibly matching TRBD2 (6 bases). The germline V and J ends were trimmed by 1 base and 4 bases, with 7 bases remaining between them. Germline V gene data show CDR1 as SGHAT and CDR2 as FQNNGV. This CDR3 has 14 amino acids. CDR3 DNA sequence: TGTGCCAGCAGCTTAGCCGGGGGCACCGGGGAGCTGTTTTTT. Encoded protein: CASSLAGGTGELFF. Full variable domain (missing parts from reference TRBV11-2 and TRBJ2-2): EAGVAQSPRYKIIEKRQSVAFWCNPISGHATLYWYQQILGQGPKLLIQFQNNGVVDDSQLPKDRFSAERLKGVDSTLKIQPAKLEDSAVYLCASSLAGGTGELFFGEGSRLTVL.

V and J are TRBV4-1 and TRBJ2-7; D gene unclear. The CDR3 contains 13 residues. With 4 bases removed from V and 2 bases from J, the gap between germline ends came to 9 bases. Germline CDR1 MGHRA, CDR2 YSYEKL. In DNA, the CDR3 is TGCGCCAGCAGCCCCGTCCCGGCCTACGAGCAGTACTTC. Protein product: CASSPVPAYEQYF.

The chain recombines TRBV5-1 with TRBJ1-2; D is possibly TRBD1 (5 bases). Trimming removed 7 bases at V and 7 bases at J, with 17 bases between. Germline CDR1 SGHRS, CDR2 YFSETQ. CDR3 length equals 13 residues. The CDR3 sequence is CASGLEGQLGYTF. CDR3 DNA: TGCGCCAGCGGATTGGAGGGGCAGCTTGGCTACACCTTC. The whole variable domain, remainder taken from reference TRBV5-1 and TRBJ1-2, is KAGVTQTPRYLIKTRGQQVTLSCSPISGHRSVSWYQQTPGQGLQFLFEYFSETQRNKGNFPGRFSGRQFSNSRSEMNVSTLELGDSALYLCASGLEGQLGYTFGSGTRLTVV.

This clone was counted only a few times. This chain connects TRBV7-9 to TRBJ1-1; D is unclear. CDR1 is SEHNR, CDR2 FQNEAQ, per germline (reference sequence). With 7 bases removed from V and 1 base from J, the gap between germline ends came to 16 bases. CDR3 length equals 15 residues. The CDR3 sequence is CASTEGRPGNTEAFF. The CDR3 coding sequence is TGTGCCAGCACCGAGGGAAGACCCGGGAACACTGAAGCTTTCTTT.

The chain carries TRBV5-5 and TRBJ2-1, with TRBD2 matching over 12 bases. The CDR3 loop spans 16 amino acids. Germline V gene sequence: CDR1 SGHKS, CDR2 YYEKEE (reference sequence). V lost 3 bases and J lost 6; bases outside the gene matches: 7. The CDR3 reads CASSSSGGADGNEQFF. In DNA, the CDR3 is TGTGCCAGCAGCTCTAGCGGGGGGGCCGACGGCAATGAGCAGTTCTTC.

The chain is built from TRBV5-8 and TRBJ2-7; 7 nucleotides match TRBD1. Germline assignment: CDR1 SGHTS and CDR2 YDEGEE. V trimming: 4 bases; J trimming: 3 bases; junction bases outside the gene matches: 4. CDR3 length: 13 residues. Here the CDR3 DNA reads TGTGCCAGCAGCCCCGGGACAGTCTACGAGCAGTACTTC. Translation gives CASSPGTVYEQYF.

This clone has just one count. V gene TRBV27 combines with J gene TRBJ1-2, with D uncertain. The CDR3 runs 14 residues. V lost 4 bases and J lost 7, with 16 bases in between. CDR1 and CDR2 from the germline V gene are MNHEY and SMNVEV (reference sequence). The DNA for the CDR3 is TGTGCCAGCAGTTGGGCCATAGCTAGCCCTGGCTACACCTTC. This sequence encodes CASSWAIASPGYTF.

Only a few counts were recorded for this clone. The chain carries TRBV7-9 and TRBJ2-3, with TRBD1 matching over 8 bases. Trimming at V came to 7 bases and at J to 0 bases, leaving 6 bases not matched to a gene. The germline gives CDR1 SEHNR, CDR2 FQNEAQ (reference sequence). This CDR3 contains 15 residues. The CDR3: CASTRTGSSTDTQYF. For the CDR3, the DNA is TGTGCCAGCACCCGGACAGGGAGTAGCACAGATACGCAGTATTTT.

The chain couples TRBV13 to TRBJ2-1; the match to TRBD1 covers 9 bases. The V and J ends lost 3 bases and 2 bases, in that order; junction bases with no gene match: 8. The CDR3 is made up of 17 amino acids. CDR1 is PRHDT and CDR2 is FYEKMQ in the germline V gene (reference sequence). The CDR3 nucleotides read TGTGCCAGCAGCTTCCCCCAGGGACAGGGTCCCTACAATGAGCAGTTCTTC. The encoded protein is CASSFPQGQGPYNEQFF.

This clone was detected a few times. This CDR3 reads CASSLSSGGRDTQYF. The CDR3 nucleotides read TGTGCCAGCAGCTTATCGTCGGGGGGACGGGATACGCAGTATTTT. The chain combines TRBV7-2 with TRBJ2-3, with 7 bases lining up with TRBD2. Germline V gene sequence: CDR1 SGHTA, CDR2 FQGNSA. V trimming: 2 bases; J trimming: 6 bases; junction bases outside the gene matches: 8. CDR3 length: 15 amino acids.

The V and J genes are TRBV5-1 and TRBJ2-5; 14 positions agree with TRBD2. From germline, CDR1 is SGHRS and CDR2 YFSETQ. The CDR3 has 19 residues. V lost 5 bases and J lost 1; bases outside the gene matches: 13. DNA of the CDR3: TGCGCCAGCAGTCCACGGCCCGGGACTAGCGGGGGATCCCAAGAGACCCAGTACTTC. Translated, it gives CASSPRPGTSGGSQETQYF.

This rearrangement joins TRBV28 to TRBJ1-3; 9 nucleotides line up with TRBD1. V lost 2 bases, J lost 3 bases, and 5 bases stayed unmatched. CDR1 is MDHEN, CDR2 SYDVKM, per germline. The CDR3 is 16 residues long. In DNA, the CDR3 is TGTGCCAGCAGTTTAGTGGACAGGGGCGGTGGAAACACCATATATTTT. Amino acid sequence: CASSLVDRGGGNTIYF.

This clone was detected a few times. The chain carries TRBV30 and TRBJ1-1; perhaps TRBD1 as D (5 bases). The V and J ends lost 7 bases and 2 bases respectively, with 20 bases between them. CDR1 GTSNPN and CDR2 SVGIG come from the germline V gene (reference sequence). The length of the CDR3 is 15 residues. The chain's CDR3 is CASSLGGGFNTEAFF. CDR3 DNA: TGTGCCTCCAGCCTGGGGGGGGGATTTAACACTGAAGCTTTCTTT. The complete variable domain, with remaining parts taken from reference TRBV30 and TRBJ1-1, reads SQTIHQWPATLVQPVGSPLSLECTVEGTSNPNLYWYRQAAGRGLQLLFYSVGIGQISSEVPQNLSASRPQDRQFILSSKKLLLSDSGFYLCASSLGGGFNTEAFFGQGTRLTVV.

The chain is built from TRBV7-2 and TRBJ2-7; 8 positions agree with TRBD2. Per the germline V gene, CDR1 is SGHTA and CDR2 is FQGNSA. V shed 1 base, J shed 6 bases, and the junction held 11 bases outside the gene matches. The CDR3 is 16 residues long. The CDR3 DNA sequence: TGTGCCAGCAGCTTAGTAGCGGGAAGGCAGGGAGGCGAGCAGTACTTC. Protein product: CASSLVAGRQGGEQYF.

The rearrangement uses TRBV27 and TRBJ1-2; 9 bases match TRBD1. The germline CDR1 and CDR2 sequences are MNHEY and SMNVEV (reference sequence). This CDR3 is 15 amino acids long. After removal of 4 bases from V and 2 bases from J, the junction contained 5 bases not matched to a gene. CDR3 coding DNA: TGTGCCAGCAGTTCAGGGACAGGGCCGAACTATGGCTACACCTTC. It is translated as CASSSGTGPNYGYTF.

The chain joins TRBV7-9 to TRBJ2-1; 8 nucleotides match TRBD2. This CDR3 comprises 15 residues. The germline V gene has CDR1 SEHNR and CDR2 FQNEAQ (reference sequence). V lost 3 bases and J lost 3; bases outside the gene matches: 4. DNA of the CDR3: TGTGCCAGCAGCTTCAATAGCGGGAACTACAATGAGCAGTTCTTC. It yields the protein CASSFNSGNYNEQFF. Together with reference TRBV7-9 and TRBJ2-1, the CDR3 gives the full variable domain: DTGVSQNPRHKITKRGQNVTFRCDPISEHNRLYWYRQTLGQGPEFLTYFQNEAQLEKSRLLSDRFSAERPKGSFSTLEIQRTEQGDSAMYLCASSFNSGNYNEQFFGPGTRLTVL.

This clone was counted only a few times. The chain has TRBV6-5 and TRBJ1-6; D not resolved. This CDR3 spans 13 amino acids. Germline V lookup: CDR1 MNHEY, CDR2 SVGAGI. Trimming cost V 5 bases and J 8 bases, with 10 bases left between them. The CDR3 loop is CASSTGGYSPLHF. CDR3 sequence (DNA): TGTGCCAGCAGTACGGGAGGTTATTCACCCCTCCACTTT.

The V gene is TRBV7-8, the J gene TRBJ2-7; D remains ambiguous. The germline gives CDR1 SGHVS, CDR2 FQNEAQ. The ends were cut back, 4 bases at V and 2 bases at J, with 15 bases in the middle. The CDR3 runs 15 residues. The CDR3 reads CASSSGSRGPYEQYF. The CDR3 nucleotides read TGTGCCAGCAGCTCGGGTTCACGCGGCCCCTACGAGCAGTACTTC.

As concerns this clone: The sample has other DNA sequences that encode this CDR3 too. The chain is built from TRBV7-8 and TRBJ2-1; perhaps TRBD1 as D (5 bases). This CDR3 is built from 15 residues. Per the germline V gene, CDR1 is SGHVS and CDR2 is FQNEAQ. V was shortened by 5 bases and J by 1 base, with 12 bases between the two germline ends. The chain's CDR3 is CASSGSRGSYNEQFF. In DNA form, the CDR3 reads TGTGCCAGCAGCGGCTCAAGGGGATCCTACAATGAGCAGTTCTTC. The whole variable domain, filled in from reference TRBV7-8 and TRBJ2-1, reads GAGVSQSPRYKVAKRGQDVALRCDPISGHVSLFWYQQALGQGPEFLTYFQNEAQLDKSGLPSDRFFAERPEGSVSTLKIQRTQQEDSAVYLCASSGSRGSYNEQFFGPGTRLTVL.